Detailed here is one T cell receptor (beta chain). Its antigen has not been determined. Qualities for individual bases were not recorded, and no much larger clone is one base off. This entry comes from a study of siplizumab effects on memory and regulatory T cells (dated by TCRdb to between 2018 and 2020). Describing the broader study: The study looked at the effect of siplizumab, an anti-CD2 antibody, on alloreactive T-cell subsets in allogeneic mixed lymphocyte reactions made from human PBMCs.

CDR1 and CDR2, looked up from the germline V gene (reference sequence), are MNHEY and SMNVEV. Including cysteine and phenylalanine, the CDR3 has 16 amino acids. Only the CDR3 DNA is retained, 48 bases long and in frame from the first base. Relative to germline, V is 1 base shorter and J is 0 bases shorter, with 7 bases between their ends. Beyond this particular receptor, the publication reports: The suppressive function of proliferating Tregs from siplizumab cultures was not functionally confirmed. Sequences below about 10^-5 frequency were poorly captured, so only a minor fraction of alloreactive clones could be mapped to unstimulated subsets. Unstimulated naive T cells appeared more diverse than memory T cells, and naive cells seemed to contribute substantially to the alloresponse. A naive or memory phenotype could not be assigned to roughly 75-97% of proliferating CD4+ or CD8+ clones. In reactions with siplizumab, an average of approximately 69% of mappable alloreactive CD4+ clones were Treg-derived, compared with roughly 26% in control reactions. The cumulative frequency of alloreactive sequences that could be traced back to unstimulated CD4+ memory T cells was significantly reduced by siplizumab.

Libraries were made using the immunoSEQ multiplex PCR assay. Approximately 10^5 TCR templates per sample were assayed on the deep sequencing platform. Genomic DNA extracted from sorted T cells was used for TCRbeta CDR3 sequencing. The authors processed their data as follows. Clonal analysis of TCRbeta CDR3 data was done in the R programming language. Alloreactive CD4+ and CD8+ clones were defined by comparing unstimulated samples with post-reaction CFSE-low samples. Alloreactive CD4+ clones were assigned to regulatory or non-regulatory origin by matching sequences to sorted unstimulated Treg and non-Treg repertoires. Imported from immuneACCESS, the table was reduced by TCRdb to in-frame sequences with V and J called. These copies leave out some clones; in studies compared against another copy, an unresolved V gene accounts for under half, and the cause of the remainder is not known. V and J calls plus clone size are reproduced from that table; the DNA served to infer D and trimming. The table for this sample lists about 50,000 clones; 87% of them were counted only once. About 0.35% of the sample goes to the ten largest clones.

In three donor pairs, further sequencing was done on unstimulated CD8+ naive, CD4+ memory, CD8+ TEMRA, CD4+ naive and CD8+ effector memory subsets. TCRbeta CDR3 sequencing was performed on sorted unstimulated T cells and on proliferating T cells recovered from mixed lymphocyte reactions. Fresh whole blood from around 11 HLA-typed healthy donors was used to isolate PBMCs. The sequence came from a human donor in good health. Sequenced input: naive CD8+ T cells sorted from blood. The cell subset or site label, as the study defines it: unstimulated naive T cells. This sequence uses TRBV27 and TRBJ2-6; a confident D gene designation cannot be given. The DNA reads TGTGCCAGCAGTTTATATGCGGCCTCTGGGGCCAACGTCCTGACTTTC. This yields the protein CASSLYAASGANVLTF.